The present entry profiles one T cell receptor (beta chain) with its context. Antigen specificity is unknown. This sample was included in a study of vaccination effects on CD4 cells after COVID-19. Overall study: Participants each got two BNT162b2 or mRNA-1273 vaccine doses. Study conclusions and caveats: Convalescents' spike-reactive clones after vaccination were mainly made up of new clones that the vaccine induced. Clonal contraction was marked in infection- and vaccine-induced clones late after vaccination. Few convalescent patients were included, and no early post-infection timepoints were sampled.

CD4+ T cells specific for antigen were expanded with viral peptide pools by the ViraFEST assay before sequencing. Subsequent to a culture period of about nine days, CD4+ T cells were isolated. The person had a PCR-confirmed SARS-CoV-2 infection during March to December 2020. The assay was immunoSEQ multiplex PCR, and TCRdb's table has in-frame clones only and misses some. The data show 35,000 to 55,000 clones, with 60% to 75% seen just once and under 35% held by the top ten. Sequencing was performed on CD4+ T cells from PBMCs cultured with a peptide pool, taken before COVID-19 vaccination. This TCR came from a human donor who had a prior SARS-CoV-2 infection.

The chain's CDR3 is CASSLEGRNYEQYF. The CDR3 DNA is TGTGCCAGCAGCCTGGAGGGACGAAACTACGAGCAGTACTTC. The V call is TRBV7-2, the J call TRBJ2-7, with D tentatively TRBD2 (6 bases). Trimming removed 5 bases from V and 3 bases from J, with 14 bases in between. CDR1 SGHTA and CDR2 FQGNSA come from the germline V gene. The CDR3 is 14 amino acids. The full variable domain, rest sourced from reference TRBV7-2 and TRBJ2-7, is GAGVSQSPSNKVTEKGKDVELRCDPISGHTALYWYRQSLGQGLEFLIYFQGNSAPDKSGLPSDRFSAERTGGSVSTLTIQRTQQEDSAVYLCASSLEGRNYEQYFGPGTRLTVT.